This is a list of T cell receptor beta chains from one sample in a study of blood T cell repertoires in COVID-19. Method: immunoSEQ multiplex PCR; TCRdb's copy keeps in-frame clones and lacks some. In the table there are about 200,000 clones, about 85% of which are singletons. The sequenced sample was PBMCs or T cells enriched from blood (not recorded which). The receptors derive from a woman in her twenties or thirties who had recovered from COVID-19. Both conserved end residues are part of each CDR3. Each record gives: J gene, CDR3 length, D gene, V gene, clone size, CDR3 DNA, CDR3 protein. D genes are given only for firm matches. Size is stated for part of the rows, as once, few or many counts, or as a class when the clone is expanded.

TRBJ1-1 13 TRBD1 TRBV12-3/TRBV12-4 few TGTGCCAGCACCGGACAGGCCTACACTGAAGCTTTCTTT CASTGQAYTEAFF
TRBJ2-2 16 . TRBV6-5 . TGTGCCAGCAGTTACCGGAGGAACCAGAACACCGGGGAGCTGTTTTTT CASSYRRNQNTGELFF
TRBJ1-2 13 TRBD1 TRBV6-2/TRBV6-3 . TGTGCCAGCAGCTTCGACAGGGCGTATGGCTACACCTTC CASSFDRAYGYTF
TRBJ2-5 15 TRBD2 TRBV12-5 . TGTGCTAGTGGCATGGGACTAGCGGGGAAAGAGACCCAGTACTTC CASGMGLAGKETQYF
TRBJ1-2 12 . TRBV6-5 . TGTGCCAGCAGTTTCGGGGGGAATGGCTACACCTTC CASSFGGNGYTF
TRBJ2-3 15 TRBD1 TRBV6-5 . TGTGCCAGCAGCCGGGACAGGTCAAGCACAGATACGCAGTATTTT CASSRDRSSTDTQYF
TRBJ1-2 16 TRBD1 TRBV7-2 . TGTGCCAGCAGCATGAAGATCGGGACAGGGGGCTATGGCTACACCTTC CASSMKIGTGGYGYTF
TRBJ2-1 12 . TRBV3-1/TRBV3-2 . TGTGCCAGCAGCCAAGATTATAATGAGCAGTTCTTC CASSQDYNEQFF
TRBJ1-5 12 . TRBV2 . TGTGCCAGCGGTACCTCCGGACAGACAAAGCATTTT CASGTSGQTKHF
TRBJ2-3 18 TRBD2 TRBV5-1 few TGCGCCAGCAGCTTTCGACTAGCGGGGGGCACCGTCACAGATACGCAGTATTTT CASSFRLAGGTVTDTQYF
TRBJ2-7 18 TRBD1 TRBV5-4 . TGTGCCAGCAGCTTGGGATCAGAGGGGTGGGACAGGGACCACGAGCAGTACTTC CASSLGSEGWDRDHEQYF
TRBJ2-3 15 . TRBV7-6 . TGTGCCAGCAGCTTAGGGGTGGAGTTCACAGATACGCAGTATTTT CASSLGVEFTDTQYF
TRBJ1-1 11 . TRBV19 . TGTGCCAGTAGTTCGGTACAGGAAGCTTTCTTT CASSSVQEAFF
TRBJ1-2 12 . TRBV10-3 . TGTGCCATCAGTGAAAGGGGCTATGGCTACACCTTC CAISERGYGYTF
TRBJ2-7 13 TRBD2 TRBV29-1 . TGCAGCGTTGAATCGGGGCTAGCGGGGGAGCAGTACTTC CSVESGLAGEQYF
TRBJ2-1 10 . TRBV19 . TGTGCCTGCTCCGGGACTCAGCAGTTCTTC CACSGTQQFF
TRBJ2-3 17 TRBD2 TRBV5-8 . TGTGCCAGCAGCTCCGGGGCGACTAGCGGGATGACAGATACGCAGTATTTT CASSSGATSGMTDTQYF